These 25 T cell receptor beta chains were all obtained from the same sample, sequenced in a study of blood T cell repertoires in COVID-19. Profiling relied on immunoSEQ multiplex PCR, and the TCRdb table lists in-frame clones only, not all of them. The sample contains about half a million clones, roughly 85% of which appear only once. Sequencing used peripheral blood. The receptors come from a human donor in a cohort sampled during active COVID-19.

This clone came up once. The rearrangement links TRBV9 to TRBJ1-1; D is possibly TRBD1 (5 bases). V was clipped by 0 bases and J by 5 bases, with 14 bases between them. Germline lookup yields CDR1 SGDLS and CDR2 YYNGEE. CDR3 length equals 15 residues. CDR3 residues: CASSVEGGGPTEAFF. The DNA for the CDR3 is TGTGCCAGCAGCGTAGAGGGCGGGGGACCTACTGAAGCTTTCTTT.

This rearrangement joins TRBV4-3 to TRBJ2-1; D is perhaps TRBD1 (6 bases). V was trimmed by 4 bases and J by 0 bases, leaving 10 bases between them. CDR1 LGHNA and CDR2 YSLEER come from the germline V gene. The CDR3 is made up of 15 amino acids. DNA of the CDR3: TGCGCCAGCAGCCGGACAGCCTTCTCCTACAATGAGCAGTTCTTC. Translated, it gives CASSRTAFSYNEQFF.

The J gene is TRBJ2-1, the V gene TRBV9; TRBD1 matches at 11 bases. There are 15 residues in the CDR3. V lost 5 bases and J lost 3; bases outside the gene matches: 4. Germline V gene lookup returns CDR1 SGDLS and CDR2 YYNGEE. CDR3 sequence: CASSSGTGGYNEQFF. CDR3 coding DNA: TGTGCCAGCAGTTCCGGGACAGGGGGCTACAATGAGCAGTTCTTC.

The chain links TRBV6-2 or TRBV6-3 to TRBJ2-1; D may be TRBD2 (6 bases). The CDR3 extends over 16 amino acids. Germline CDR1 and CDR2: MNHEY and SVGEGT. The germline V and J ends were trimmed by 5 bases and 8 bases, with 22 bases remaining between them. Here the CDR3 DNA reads TGTGCCAGCAGTCTCGGCGGTAGCGGCCTCATGGATGAGCAGTTCTTC. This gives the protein CASSLGGSGLMDEQFF.

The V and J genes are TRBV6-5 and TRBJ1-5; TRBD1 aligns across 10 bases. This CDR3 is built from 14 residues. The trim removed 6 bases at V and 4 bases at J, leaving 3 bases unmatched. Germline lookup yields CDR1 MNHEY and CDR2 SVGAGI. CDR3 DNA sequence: TGTGCCAGCAGGACAGGGGGCAAGAATCAGCCCCAGCATTTT. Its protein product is CASRTGGKNQPQHF.

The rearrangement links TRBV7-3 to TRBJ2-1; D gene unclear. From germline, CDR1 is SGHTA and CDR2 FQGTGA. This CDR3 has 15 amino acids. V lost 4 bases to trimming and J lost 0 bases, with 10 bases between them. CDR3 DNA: TGTGCCAGCAGCTCCCAGGCGTTCTCCTACAATGAGCAGTTCTTC. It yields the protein CASSSQAFSYNEQFF.

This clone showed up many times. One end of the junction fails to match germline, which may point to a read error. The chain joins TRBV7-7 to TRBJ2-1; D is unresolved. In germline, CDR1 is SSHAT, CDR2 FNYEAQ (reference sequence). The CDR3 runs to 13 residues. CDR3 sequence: CASSLGPDNEQFF. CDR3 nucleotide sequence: TGTGCTAGCAGCTTAGGGCCAGACAATGAGCAGTTCTTC.

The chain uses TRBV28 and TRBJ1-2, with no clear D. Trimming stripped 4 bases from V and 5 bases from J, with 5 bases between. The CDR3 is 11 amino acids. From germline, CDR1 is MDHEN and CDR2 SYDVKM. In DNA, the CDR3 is TGTGCCAGCAGTTCCCAATATGGCTACACCTTC. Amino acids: CASSSQYGYTF.

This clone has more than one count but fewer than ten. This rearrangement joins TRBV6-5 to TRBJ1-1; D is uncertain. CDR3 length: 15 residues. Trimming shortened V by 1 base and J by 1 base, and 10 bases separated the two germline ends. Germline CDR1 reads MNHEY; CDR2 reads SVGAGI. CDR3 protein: CASSYLSSWNTEAFF. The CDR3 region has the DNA TGTGCCAGCAGTTACTTGTCCTCTTGGAACACTGAAGCTTTCTTT.

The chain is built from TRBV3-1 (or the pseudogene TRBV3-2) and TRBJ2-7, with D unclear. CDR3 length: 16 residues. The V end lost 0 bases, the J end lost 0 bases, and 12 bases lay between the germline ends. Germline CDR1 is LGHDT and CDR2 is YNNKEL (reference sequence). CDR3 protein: CASSQDPRHVSYEQYF. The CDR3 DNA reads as TGTGCCAGCAGCCAAGATCCCCGACATGTCTCCTACGAGCAGTACTTC.

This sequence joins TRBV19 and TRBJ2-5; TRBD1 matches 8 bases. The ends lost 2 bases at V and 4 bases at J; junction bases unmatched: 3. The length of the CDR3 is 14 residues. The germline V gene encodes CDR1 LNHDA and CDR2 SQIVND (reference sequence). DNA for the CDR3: TGTGCCAGTAGTATAACCGGGACAGGAGAGACCCAGTACTTC. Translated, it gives CASSITGTGETQYF.

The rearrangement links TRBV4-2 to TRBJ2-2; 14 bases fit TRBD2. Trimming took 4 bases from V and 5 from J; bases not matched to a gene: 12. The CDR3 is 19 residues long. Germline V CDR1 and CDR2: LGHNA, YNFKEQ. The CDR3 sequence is CASSLPGTSGSPGTGELFF. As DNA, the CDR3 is TGTGCCAGCAGCCTCCCCGGGACTAGCGGGAGCCCCGGGACCGGGGAGCTGTTTTTT.

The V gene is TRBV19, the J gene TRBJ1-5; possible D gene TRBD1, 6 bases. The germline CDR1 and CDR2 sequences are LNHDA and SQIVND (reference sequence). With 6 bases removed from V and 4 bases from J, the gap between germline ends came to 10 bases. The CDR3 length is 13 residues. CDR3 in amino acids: CASRGQGNQPQHF. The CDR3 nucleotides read TGTGCCAGTAGGGGGCAGGGGAATCAGCCCCAGCATTTT.

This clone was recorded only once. The CDR3 DNA is TGTGCCAGCAGTTTCATCGGGGACAGTATGGGCAATCAGCCCCAGCATTTT. Its protein is CASSFIGDSMGNQPQHF. This rearrangement joins TRBV28 to TRBJ1-5; 7 bases align to TRBD1. The CDR3 contains 17 residues. J was trimmed by 2 bases and V by 3 bases; bases with no gene match: 10. CDR1 is MDHEN, CDR2 SYDVKM, per germline.

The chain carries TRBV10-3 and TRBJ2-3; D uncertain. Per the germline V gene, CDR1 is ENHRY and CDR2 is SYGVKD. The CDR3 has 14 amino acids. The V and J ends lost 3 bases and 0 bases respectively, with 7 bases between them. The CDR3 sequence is CAISDATSTDTQYF. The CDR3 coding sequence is TGTGCCATCAGTGACGCGACTAGCACAGATACGCAGTATTTT.

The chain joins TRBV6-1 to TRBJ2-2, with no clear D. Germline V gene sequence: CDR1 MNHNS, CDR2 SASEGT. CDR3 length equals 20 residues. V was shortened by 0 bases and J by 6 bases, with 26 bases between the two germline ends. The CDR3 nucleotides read TGTGCCAGCAGTGAAGCGCGTGATAGTCTTCTAGTTCGTCGTCCCGGGGAGCTGTTTTTT. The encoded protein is CASSEARDSLLVRRPGELFF.

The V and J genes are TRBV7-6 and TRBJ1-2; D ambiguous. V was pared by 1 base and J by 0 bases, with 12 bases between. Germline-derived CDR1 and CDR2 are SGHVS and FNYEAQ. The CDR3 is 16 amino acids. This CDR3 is CASSLESARPNYGYTF. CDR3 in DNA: TGTGCCAGCAGCTTAGAATCGGCGAGGCCTAACTATGGCTACACCTTC.

The CDR3 reads CASVRGLSNQPQHF. The CDR3 DNA reads as TGTGCCAGCGTTAGGGGACTTAGCAATCAGCCCCAGCATTTT. The chain uses TRBV28 and TRBJ1-5; TRBD1 might be the D (5 bases). Trimming took 8 bases from V and 0 from J, leaving 11 bases between them. CDR3 size: 14 residues. Germline CDR1 and CDR2: MDHEN and SYDVKM.

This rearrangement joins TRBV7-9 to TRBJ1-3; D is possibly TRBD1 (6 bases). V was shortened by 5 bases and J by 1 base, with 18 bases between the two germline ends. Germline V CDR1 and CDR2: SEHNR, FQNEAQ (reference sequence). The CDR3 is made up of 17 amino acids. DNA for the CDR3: TGTGCCAGCAGCCCGTTCGACGGGGGGCTATCTGGAAACACCATATATTTT. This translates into CASSPFDGGLSGNTIYF.

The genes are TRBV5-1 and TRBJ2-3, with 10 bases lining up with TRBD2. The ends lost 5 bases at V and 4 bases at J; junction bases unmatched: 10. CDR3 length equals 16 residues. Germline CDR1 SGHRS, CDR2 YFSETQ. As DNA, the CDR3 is TGCGCCAGCAGGGGACATAGCGGGAGGCCCCCAGATACGCAGTATTTT. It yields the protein CASRGHSGRPPDTQYF.

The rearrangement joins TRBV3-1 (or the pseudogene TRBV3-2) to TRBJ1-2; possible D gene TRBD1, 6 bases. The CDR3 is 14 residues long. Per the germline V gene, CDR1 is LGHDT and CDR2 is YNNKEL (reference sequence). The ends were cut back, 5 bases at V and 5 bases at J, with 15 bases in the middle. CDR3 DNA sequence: TGTGCCAGCAGCGATGACAGGAAAACGTATGGCTACACCTTC. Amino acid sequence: CASSDDRKTYGYTF.

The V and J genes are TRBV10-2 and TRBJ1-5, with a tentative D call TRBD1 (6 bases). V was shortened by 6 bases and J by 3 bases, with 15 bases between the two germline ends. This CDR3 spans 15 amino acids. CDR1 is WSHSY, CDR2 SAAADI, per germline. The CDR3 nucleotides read TGCGCCAGCAGCCGGGGGGCAGGTATCAATCAGCCCCAGCATTTT. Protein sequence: CASSRGAGINQPQHF.

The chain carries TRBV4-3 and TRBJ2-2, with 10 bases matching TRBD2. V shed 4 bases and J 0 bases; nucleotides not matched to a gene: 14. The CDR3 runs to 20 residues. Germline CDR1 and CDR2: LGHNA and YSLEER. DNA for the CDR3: TGCGCCAGCAGCCCCCTACCTCCGGCTAGCGGGAGCCCGAACACCGGGGAGCTGTTTTTT. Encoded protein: CASSPLPPASGSPNTGELFF.

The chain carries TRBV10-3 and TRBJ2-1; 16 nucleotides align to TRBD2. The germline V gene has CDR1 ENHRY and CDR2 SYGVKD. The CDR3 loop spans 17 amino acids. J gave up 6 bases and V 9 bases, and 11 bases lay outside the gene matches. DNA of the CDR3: TGTGCCATTACTCCGGGACTAGCGGGAGGGCCGGCCAATGAGCAGTTCTTC. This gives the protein CAITPGLAGGPANEQFF.

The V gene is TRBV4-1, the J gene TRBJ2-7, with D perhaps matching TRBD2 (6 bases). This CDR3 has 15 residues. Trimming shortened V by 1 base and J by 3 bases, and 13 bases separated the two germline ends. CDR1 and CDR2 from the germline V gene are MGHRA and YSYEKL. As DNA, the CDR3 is TGCGCCAGCAGCCAAGCAGAGACGGGGGACTACGAGCAGTACTTC. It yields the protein CASSQAETGDYEQYF.